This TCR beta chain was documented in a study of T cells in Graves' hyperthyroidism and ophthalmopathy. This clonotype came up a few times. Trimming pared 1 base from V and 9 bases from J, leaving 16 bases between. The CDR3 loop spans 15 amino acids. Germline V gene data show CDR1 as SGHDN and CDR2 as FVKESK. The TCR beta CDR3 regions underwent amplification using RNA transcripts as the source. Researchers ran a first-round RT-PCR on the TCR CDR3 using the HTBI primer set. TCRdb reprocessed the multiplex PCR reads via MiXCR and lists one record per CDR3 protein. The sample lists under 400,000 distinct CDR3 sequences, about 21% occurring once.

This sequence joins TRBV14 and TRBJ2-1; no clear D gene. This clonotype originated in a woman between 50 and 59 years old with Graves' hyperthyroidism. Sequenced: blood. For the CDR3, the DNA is TGTGCCAGCAGCCAAGGGCCTAGGTTTGACGGTGAGCAGTTCTTC. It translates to CASSQGPRFDGEQFF. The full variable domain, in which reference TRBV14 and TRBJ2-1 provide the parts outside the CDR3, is EAGVTQFPSHSVIEKGQTVTLRCDPISGHDNLYWYRRVMGKEIKFLLHFVKESKQDESGMPNNRFLAERTGGTYSTLKVQPAELEDSGVYFCASSQGPRFDGEQFFGPGTRLTVL.